This T cell receptor beta chain was captured by sequencing in a study of blood T cell repertoires in COVID-19. As for the study in general: COVID-19 samples from acute and convalescent phases originated in the United States, Italy and Spain. PBMCs, B-cell-depleted T cells, or T cells were the source of the cDNA or gDNA that made up the material.

How the authors handled the data: The assay estimated nucleated cells by amplifying reference gene primers. This table comes from immunoSEQ multiplex PCR, and its TCRdb copy is limited to in-frame clones, with some not included. V and J calls and clone size come straight from that table; D and trimming were deduced from the DNA. Of 130,000 to 150,000 clones listed, around 85% are singletons. Sequences were obtained from peripheral blood. This sequence originates from a woman older than 75 with acute or convalescent COVID-19.

The CDR3 DNA reads TGTGCCAGCAGGCTCCAGGACAGAAGTAATGAAAAACTGTTTTTT. Its translation: CASRLQDRSNEKLFF. J is TRBJ1-4 and V is TRBV2, with a possible D match to TRBD1 (6 bases). The CDR3 runs 15 residues. Germline CDR1 and CDR2: SNHLY and FYNNEI. The V end was cut by 6 bases, the J end by 4 bases, with 15 bases between.